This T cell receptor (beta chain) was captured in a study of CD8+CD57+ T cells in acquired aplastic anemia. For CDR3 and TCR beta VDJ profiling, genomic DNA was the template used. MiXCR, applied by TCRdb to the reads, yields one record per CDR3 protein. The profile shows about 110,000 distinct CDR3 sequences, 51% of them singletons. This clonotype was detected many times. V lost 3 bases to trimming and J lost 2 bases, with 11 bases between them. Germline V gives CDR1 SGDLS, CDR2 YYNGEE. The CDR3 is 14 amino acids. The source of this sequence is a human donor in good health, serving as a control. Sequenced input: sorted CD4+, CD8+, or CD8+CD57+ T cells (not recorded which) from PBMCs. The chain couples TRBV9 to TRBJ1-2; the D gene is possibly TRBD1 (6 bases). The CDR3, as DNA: TGTGCCAGCAGCGCTCCAGGGGAGAACTATGGCTACACCTTC. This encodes CASSAPGENYGYTF. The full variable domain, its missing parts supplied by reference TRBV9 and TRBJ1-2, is DSGVTQTPKHLITATGQRVTLRCSPRSGDLSVYWYQQSLDQGLQFLIQYYNGEERAKGNILERFSAQQFPDLHSELNLSSLELGDSALYFCASSAPGENYGYTFGSGTRLTVV.